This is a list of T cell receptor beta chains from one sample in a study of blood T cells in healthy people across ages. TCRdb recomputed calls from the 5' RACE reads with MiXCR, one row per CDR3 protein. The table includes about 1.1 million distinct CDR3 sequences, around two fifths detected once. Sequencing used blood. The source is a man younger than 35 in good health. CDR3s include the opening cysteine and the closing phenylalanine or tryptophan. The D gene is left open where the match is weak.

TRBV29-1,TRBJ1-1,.,CSASTEVNTEAFF
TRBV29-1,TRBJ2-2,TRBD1,CSVDRDLGGELFF
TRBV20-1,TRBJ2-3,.,CSAYNPAPDTQYF
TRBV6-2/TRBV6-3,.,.,CASRTGQETQFF
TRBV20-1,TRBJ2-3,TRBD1,CSAGTGGPRSTDTQYF
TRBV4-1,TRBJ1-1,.,CASSQDFGEWDTEAFF
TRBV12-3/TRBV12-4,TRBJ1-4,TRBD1,CASSSPGQSNEKLFF
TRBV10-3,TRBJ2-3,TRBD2,CAIGLVADTQYF
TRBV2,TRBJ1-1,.,CASRGARAFF
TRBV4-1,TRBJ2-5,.,CASSQSQGRQETQYF
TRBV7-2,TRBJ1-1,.,CASSLAQMNTEAFF
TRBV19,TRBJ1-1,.,CATSGGKDAEAFF
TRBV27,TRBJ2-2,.,CASSLIGRGTGELFF
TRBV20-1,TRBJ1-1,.,CSARDLRVTEAFF
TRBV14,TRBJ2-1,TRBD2,CASRPGRMNRPVEQFF
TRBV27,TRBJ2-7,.,CASILVATSGEQYF
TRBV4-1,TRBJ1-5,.,CASSQDGQDQPQHF
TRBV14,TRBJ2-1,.,CASSQVSEQFF
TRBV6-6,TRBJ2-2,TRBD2,CASSYLLAGNTGELFF
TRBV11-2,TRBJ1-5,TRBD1,CASSFGQGGHQPQHF
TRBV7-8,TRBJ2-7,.,CASTAWTVYEQYF
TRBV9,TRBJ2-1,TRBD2,CASSVKALADAYNEQFF
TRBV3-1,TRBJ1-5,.,CASSQDPLGQPQHF
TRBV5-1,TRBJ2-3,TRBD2,CASSPPGLAGTNTDTQYF
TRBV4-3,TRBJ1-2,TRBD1,CASSHSNGARWDRGLQGSGYTF
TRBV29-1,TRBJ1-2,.,CSVGVQGYRGYTF
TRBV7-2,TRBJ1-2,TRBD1,CASSLVARQGRYGYTF
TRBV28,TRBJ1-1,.,CASSAIRTNTEAFF
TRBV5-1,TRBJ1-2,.,CASSLTPDNYGYTF
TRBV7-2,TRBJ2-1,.,CASSVDYSNEQFF
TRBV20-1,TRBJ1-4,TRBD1,CSAPGQGAEKLFF
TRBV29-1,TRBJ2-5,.,CSVESDRGETQYF
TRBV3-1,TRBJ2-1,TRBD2,CASSQDASGGAYNEQFF
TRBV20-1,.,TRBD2,CSACTSGSYNEQYF
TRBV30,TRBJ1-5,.,CAWSSTSNQPQHF
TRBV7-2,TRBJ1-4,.,CASSSGQTEKLFF
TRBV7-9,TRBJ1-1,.,CASSSGRLGLNTEAFF
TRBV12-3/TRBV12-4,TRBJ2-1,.,CASSLGTPNEQFF
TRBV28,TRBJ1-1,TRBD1,CASSSGGNKAFF
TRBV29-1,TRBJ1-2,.,CSVESVDTNYGYTF
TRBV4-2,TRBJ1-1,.,CASSQGSRGTNTEAFF
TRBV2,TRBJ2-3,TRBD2,CASSRHPGGSTDTQYF
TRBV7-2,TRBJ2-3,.,CASSSTRDTQYF
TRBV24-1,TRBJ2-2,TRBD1,CATGGGRGRFGELFF
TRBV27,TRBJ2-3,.,CASSSQGFPVDTQYF
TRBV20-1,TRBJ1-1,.,CSVRKSTEAFF
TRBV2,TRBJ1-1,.,CASSASTEAFF
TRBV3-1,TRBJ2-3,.,CASSQDPVGTDTQYF